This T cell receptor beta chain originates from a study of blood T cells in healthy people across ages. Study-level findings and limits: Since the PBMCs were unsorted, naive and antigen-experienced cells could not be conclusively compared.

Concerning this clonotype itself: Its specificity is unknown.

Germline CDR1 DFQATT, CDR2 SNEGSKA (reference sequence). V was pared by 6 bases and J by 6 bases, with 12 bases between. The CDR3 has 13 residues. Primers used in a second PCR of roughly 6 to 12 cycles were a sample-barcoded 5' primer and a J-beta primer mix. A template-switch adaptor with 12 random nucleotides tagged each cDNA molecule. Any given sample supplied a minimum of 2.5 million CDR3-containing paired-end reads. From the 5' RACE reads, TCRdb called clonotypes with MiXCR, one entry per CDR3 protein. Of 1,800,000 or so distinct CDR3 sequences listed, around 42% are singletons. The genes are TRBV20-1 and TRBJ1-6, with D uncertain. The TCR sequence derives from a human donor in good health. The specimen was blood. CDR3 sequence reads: CSAPGPGNSPLHF. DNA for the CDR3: TGCAGTGCGCCCGGCCCGGGTAATTCACCCCTCCACTTT.